The 18 T cell receptor beta chains in this list originate from one sample, sequenced in a study of shared clonotypes between healthy human individuals. Sequenced by immunoSEQ multiplex PCR; TCRdb stores in-frame clones only, minus some. The profile shows approximately 470,000 clones, roughly 80% of them singletons. Sequences were obtained from PBMCs. Receptor source: a woman in her thirties or forties in good health. Some clones in this sample may be carry-over from other donors' samples.

Concerning this clone itself: With a much larger clone just one base away, this may be a read error. This rearrangement joins TRBV6-1 to TRBJ2-7; no clear D. Trimming took off 5 bases at V and 2 bases at J, with 4 bases between the two ends. The CDR3 is 11 amino acids. Looked up from germline, CDR1 is MNHNS and CDR2 is SASEGT. In nucleotides, the CDR3 is TGTGCCAGCAGTTACACCTACGAGCAGTACTTC. It translates to CASSYTYEQYF.

The chain recombines TRBV4-1 with TRBJ2-1; 11 bases line up with TRBD2. Germline assignment: CDR1 MGHRA and CDR2 YSYEKL. The CDR3 totals 21 residues. V lost 2 bases to trimming and J lost 4 bases; unmatched junction nucleotides: 19. CDR3 sequence reads: CASSQHPGLAVLRPIYNEQFF. CDR3 DNA sequence: TGCGCCAGCAGCCAACATCCGGGACTAGCGGTCCTAAGGCCCATTTACAATGAGCAGTTCTTC.

This clone appeared a few times. J is TRBJ2-7 and V is TRBV15, with 8 nucleotides matching TRBD2. There are 18 residues in the CDR3. Germline CDR1 LNHNV, CDR2 YYDKDF (reference sequence). V shed 2 bases, J shed 6 bases, and the junction held 18 bases outside the gene matches. CDR3 bases: TGTGCCACCAGCAGACCTGGTACCGGCCTGGGACTAGTGTTCGAGCAGTACTTC. It encodes CATSRPGTGLGLVFEQYF.

This clone was observed a few times. The gene calls are TRBV27 and TRBJ1-5; 9 positions match TRBD1. The CDR3 loop spans 14 amino acids. V was clipped by 5 bases and J by 6 bases; unmatched bases: 5. CDR1 is MNHEY and CDR2 is SMNVEV in the germline V gene (reference sequence). In DNA, the CDR3 is TGTGCCAGCAGTGTGGGGACAGGGCGTCAGCCCCAGCATTTT. It codes for CASSVGTGRQPQHF.

The CDR3, as DNA: TGTGCCAGCAGCTTTGGTTCAGGGTACGAGCAGTACTTC. Translation gives CASSFGSGYEQYF. The chain recombines TRBV7-8 with TRBJ2-7; possible D gene TRBD1, 5 bases. The CDR3 spans 13 residues. V was clipped by 3 bases and J by 4 bases, with 10 bases between them. CDR1 is SGHVS and CDR2 is FQNEAQ in the germline V gene. The entire variable domain, with the rest obtained from reference TRBV7-8 and TRBJ2-7, is as follows: GAGVSQSPRYKVAKRGQDVALRCDPISGHVSLFWYQQALGQGPEFLTYFQNEAQLDKSGLPSDRFFAERPEGSVSTLKIQRTQQEDSAVYLCASSFGSGYEQYFGPGTRLTVT.

The chain uses TRBV5-1 and TRBJ1-2, with 7 bases matching TRBD1. Unmatched junction bases numbered 12, after V lost 4 bases and J lost 9 bases. The CDR3 covers 14 residues. The germline CDR1 and CDR2 sequences are SGHRS and YFSETQ. This CDR3 is CASSQNAQGERYTF. The CDR3 bases are TGCGCCAGCAGCCAAAACGCGCAGGGGGAGCGCTACACCTTC.

V and J are TRBV7-8 and TRBJ1-2; 7 nucleotides line up with TRBD1. V lost 4 bases to trimming and J lost 4 bases; unmatched junction nucleotides: 6. From germline, CDR1 is SGHVS and CDR2 FQNEAQ. This CDR3 has 14 residues. The CDR3 sequence: CASSSTGVTYGYTF. The CDR3 coding sequence is TGTGCCAGCAGCTCAACAGGGGTTACCTATGGCTACACCTTC.

The sample holds many counts of this clone. V is TRBV19 and J is TRBJ2-3; 12 bases map to TRBD2. After removal of 5 bases from V and 1 base from J, the junction contained 4 bases not matched to a gene. CDR1 LNHDA and CDR2 SQIVND come from the germline V gene (reference sequence). The CDR3 consists of 16 residues. In DNA form, the CDR3 reads TGTGCCAGTAGTTCGCTAGCGGGAGGGGGCACAGATACGCAGTATTTT. It encodes CASSSLAGGGTDTQYF.

The V and J genes are TRBV7-9 and TRBJ2-5; 7 bases map to TRBD1. The J call is doubtful: the DNA matches TRBJ2-7 better. The CDR3 totals 15 residues. The germline gives CDR1 SEHNR, CDR2 FQNEAQ (reference sequence). As DNA, the CDR3 is TGTGCCAGCAGCCCCCGGACAGGACCCACCTACGAGCAGTACTTC. Translating gives CASSPRTGPTYEQYF.

The chain links TRBV28 to TRBJ1-1, with 8 positions matching TRBD1. Germline CDR1 is MDHEN and CDR2 is SYDVKM. J lost 0 bases, V lost 8 bases, and 8 bases had no gene match. The CDR3 is 15 residues long. Written as DNA, the CDR3 is TGTGCCAGCGGAAATCGGGACAGGCTGAACACTGAAGCTTTCTTT. The encoded protein is CASGNRDRLNTEAFF.

The chain combines TRBV7-8 with TRBJ2-3; tentatively, D is TRBD1 or TRBD2 (5 bases each). V lost 5 bases, J lost 4 bases, and 10 bases lay in between. This CDR3 spans 13 amino acids. Germline V lookup: CDR1 SGHVS, CDR2 FQNEAQ. The CDR3 is CASSIQGADTQYF. CDR3 nucleotides: TGTGCCAGCAGCATTCAGGGAGCAGATACGCAGTATTTT. Full variable domain (remainder filled in from reference TRBV7-8 and TRBJ2-3): GAGVSQSPRYKVAKRGQDVALRCDPISGHVSLFWYQQALGQGPEFLTYFQNEAQLDKSGLPSDRFFAERPEGSVSTLKIQRTQQEDSAVYLCASSIQGADTQYFGPGTRLTVL.

Comments on this clone: Mismatch with germline at one junction end may stem from a read error. The chain is built from TRBV7-7 and TRBJ2-1, with 10 bases identical to TRBD2. The V gene's germline CDR1 is SSHAT and CDR2 FNYEAQ (reference sequence). CDR3 size: 16 residues. The CDR3 DNA reads TGTGCTAGCAGCCCCATAGGTGGGACTAGCGACGATGAGCAGTTCTTC. Residues: CASSPIGGTSDDEQFF.

The chain links TRBV4-2 to TRBJ2-1, with D perhaps TRBD2 (6 bases). The V gene lost 0 bases and the J gene lost 16 bases, with 19 bases spanning the gap. The V gene's germline CDR1 is LGHNA and CDR2 YNFKEQ. The CDR3 contains 14 residues. The CDR3 DNA reads as TGTGCCAGCAGCCAAGATATCAGGTCGGACTATTTATTCTTC. This translates into CASSQDIRSDYLFF.

This clone showed up just a few times. The same CDR3 also results from other DNA sequences found in this sample. The chain carries TRBV28 and TRBJ2-7, with D unclear. V lost 3 bases, J lost 0 bases, and 3 bases lay in between. Germline V gene data show CDR1 as MDHEN and CDR2 as SYDVKM. The CDR3 has 12 residues. The CDR3 loop is CASSLSSYEQYF. The CDR3 coding sequence is TGTGCCAGCAGTTTGAGCTCCTACGAGCAGTACTTC.

The V and J genes are TRBV11-3 and TRBJ2-5; D perhaps matches TRBD1 (6 bases). The V end lost 5 bases, the J end lost 0 bases, and 10 bases lay between the germline ends. CDR1 is SGHNT, CDR2 YENEEA, per germline. This CDR3 has 14 residues. This CDR3 reads CASSKGQNQETQYF. CDR3 DNA: TGTGCCAGCAGCAAGGGACAAAACCAAGAGACCCAGTACTTC.

The chain has TRBV27 and TRBJ1-2, with D possibly being TRBD1 (5 bases). Per germline, CDR1 MNHEY and CDR2 SMNVEV (reference sequence). This CDR3 comprises 13 residues. V lost 7 bases and J 1 base, leaving 10 bases between the germline ends. The CDR3 reads CASMGGNNYGYTF. The CDR3 DNA sequence: TGTGCCAGCATGGGGGGGAATAACTATGGCTACACCTTC.

This chain connects TRBV11-2 to TRBJ2-1; 9 bases are shared with TRBD1. Germline loops: CDR1 SGHAT, CDR2 FQNNGV. The ends lost 2 bases at V and 8 bases at J; junction bases unmatched: 7. This CDR3 has 15 residues. In DNA, the CDR3 is TGTGCCAGCAGCTTATGGACAGGGGAAGTCGATGAGCAGTTCTTC. This codes for CASSLWTGEVDEQFF.

The genes are TRBV14 and TRBJ2-7; TRBD1 is a possible D gene (6 bases). This CDR3 comprises 14 residues. V gave up 4 bases and J gave up 2 bases, with 12 bases separating them. Germline lookup yields CDR1 SGHDN and CDR2 FVKESK. Here the CDR3 reads CASSREDSPYEQYF. CDR3 coding DNA: TGTGCCAGCAGCCGAGAGGACAGCCCCTACGAGCAGTACTTC. Full variable domain (remainder filled in from reference TRBV14 and TRBJ2-7): EAGVTQFPSHSVIEKGQTVTLRCDPISGHDNLYWYRRVMGKEIKFLLHFVKESKQDESGMPNNRFLAERTGGTYSTLKVQPAELEDSGVYFCASSREDSPYEQYFGPGTRLTVT.